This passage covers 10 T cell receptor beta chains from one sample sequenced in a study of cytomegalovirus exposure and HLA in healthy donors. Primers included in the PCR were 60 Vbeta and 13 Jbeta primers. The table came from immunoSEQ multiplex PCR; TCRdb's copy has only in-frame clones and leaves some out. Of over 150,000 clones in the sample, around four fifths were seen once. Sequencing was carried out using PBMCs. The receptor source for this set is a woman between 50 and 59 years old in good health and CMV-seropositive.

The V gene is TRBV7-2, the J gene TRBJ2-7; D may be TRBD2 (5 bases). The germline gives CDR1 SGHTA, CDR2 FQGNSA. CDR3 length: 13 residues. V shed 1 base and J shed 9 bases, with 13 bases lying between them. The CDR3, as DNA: TGTGCCAGCAGCTTAGAAGCGGAAGTTGGGCAGTACTTC. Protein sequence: CASSLEAEVGQYF.

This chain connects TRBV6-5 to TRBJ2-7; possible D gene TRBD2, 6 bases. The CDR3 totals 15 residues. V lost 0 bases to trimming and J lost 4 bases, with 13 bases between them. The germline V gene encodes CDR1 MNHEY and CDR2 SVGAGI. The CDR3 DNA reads TGTGCCAGCAGTTACTCGGGGGGAAAAGGATACGAGCAGTACTTC. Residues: CASSYSGGKGYEQYF.

In DNA form, the CDR3 reads TGTGCCAGCAGTTTACTGGGGGGGCTGTACGAGCAGTACTTC. The encoded protein is CASSLLGGLYEQYF. V and J are TRBV28 and TRBJ2-7, with TRBD2 as a possible D gene (7 bases). The germline V gene encodes CDR1 MDHEN and CDR2 SYDVKM. The CDR3 sequence is 14 residues long. Deletions cut 2 bases from V and 4 bases from J, with 12 bases between.

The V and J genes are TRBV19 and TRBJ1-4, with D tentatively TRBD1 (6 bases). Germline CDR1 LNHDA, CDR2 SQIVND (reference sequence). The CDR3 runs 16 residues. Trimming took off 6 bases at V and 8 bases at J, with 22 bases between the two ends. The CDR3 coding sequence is TGTGCCAGTAGGGCCGGAGAGACAGCGGGGGGCGAAAAACTGTTTTTT. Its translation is CASRAGETAGGEKLFF.

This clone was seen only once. The chain's CDR3 is CASSSGQGARQPQHF. In DNA form, the CDR3 reads TGTGCCAGCAGCAGTGGGCAGGGGGCCCGTCAGCCCCAGCATTTT. The rearrangement joins TRBV7-9 to TRBJ1-5, with 8 positions matching TRBD1. Germline V gene lookup returns CDR1 SEHNR and CDR2 FQNEAQ (reference sequence). CDR3 size: 15 residues. The ends lost 5 bases at V and 6 bases at J; junction bases unmatched: 9. The whole variable domain, filled in from reference TRBV7-9 and TRBJ1-5, reads DTGVSQNPRHKITKRGQNVTFRCDPISEHNRLYWYRQTLGQGPEFLTYFQNEAQLEKSRLLSDRFSAERPKGSFSTLEIQRTEQGDSAMYLCASSSGQGARQPQHFGDGTRLSIL.

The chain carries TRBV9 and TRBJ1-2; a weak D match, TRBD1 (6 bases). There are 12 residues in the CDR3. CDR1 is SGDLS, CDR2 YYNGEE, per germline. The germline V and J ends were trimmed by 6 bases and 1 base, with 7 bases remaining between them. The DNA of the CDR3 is TGTGCCAGCACCAGGGGTAACTATGGCTACACCTTC. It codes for CASTRGNYGYTF.

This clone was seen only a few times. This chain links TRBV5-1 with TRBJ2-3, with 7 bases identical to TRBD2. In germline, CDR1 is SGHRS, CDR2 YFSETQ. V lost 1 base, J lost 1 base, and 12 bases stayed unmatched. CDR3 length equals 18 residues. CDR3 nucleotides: TGCGCCAGCAGCTTGTGGGGCGGGACGGCGGGGGGCACAGATACGCAGTATTTT. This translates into CASSLWGGTAGGTDTQYF.

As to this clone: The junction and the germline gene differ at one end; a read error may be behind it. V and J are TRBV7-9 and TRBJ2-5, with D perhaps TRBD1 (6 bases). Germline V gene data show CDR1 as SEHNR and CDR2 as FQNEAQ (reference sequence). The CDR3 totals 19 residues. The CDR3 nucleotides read TGTTCCAGCAGCTTCGTTAGCAGGGGAACACACATGACGAAAGAGACCCAGTACTTC. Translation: CSSSFVSRGTHMTKETQYF.

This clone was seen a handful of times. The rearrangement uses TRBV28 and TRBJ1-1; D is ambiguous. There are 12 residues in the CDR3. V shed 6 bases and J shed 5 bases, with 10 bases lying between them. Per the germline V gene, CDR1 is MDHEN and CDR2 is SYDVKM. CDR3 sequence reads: CASRGGKTEAFF. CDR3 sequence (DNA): TGTGCCAGCAGGGGAGGGAAAACTGAAGCTTTCTTT.

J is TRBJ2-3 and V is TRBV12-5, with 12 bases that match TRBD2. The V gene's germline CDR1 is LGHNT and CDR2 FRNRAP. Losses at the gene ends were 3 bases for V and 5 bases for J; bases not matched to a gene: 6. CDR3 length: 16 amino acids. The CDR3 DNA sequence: TGTGCTAGTGGTTTCCGGACTAGCGGGACGGTAGATACGCAGTATTTT. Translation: CASGFRTSGTVDTQYF.